Listed below are T cell receptor beta chains from one sample, sequenced in a study of T cell responses to AZD1222 COVID-19 vaccine. This table comes from immunoSEQ multiplex PCR, and its TCRdb copy is limited to in-frame clones, with some not included. The sample lists 90,000 to 150,000 clones, 88% seen once, with just over 3.5% in the top ten. Material: peripheral blood, obtained 28 days after the second AZD1222 dose. Receptor source: an adult who received the AZD1222 COVID-19 vaccine. CDR3s include the opening cysteine and the closing phenylalanine or tryptophan. The order of the fields is V gene, J gene, D gene, clone size, CDR3 protein, CDR3 DNA. D genes are given only for firm matches. Some rows have no size entry. The others give once, few or many, or a class for an expanded clone.

V: TRBV29-1
J: TRBJ1-2
D: -
size: -
CDR3: CSVEAGAGYGYTF
DNA: TGCAGCGTCGAAGCAGGGGCGGGCTATGGCTACACCTTC

V: TRBV6-2/TRBV6-3
J: TRBJ2-7
D: -
size: -
CDR3: CASSLSGVPVYEQYF
DNA: TGTGCCAGCAGTTTATCAGGGGTGCCAGTCTACGAGCAGTACTTC

V: TRBV4-1
J: TRBJ1-1
D: -
size: -
CDR3: CASSPAAGYTEAFF
DNA: TGCGCCAGCAGCCCGGCGGCGGGGTACACTGAAGCTTTCTTT

V: TRBV15
J: TRBJ2-3
D: -
size: -
CDR3: CATSRGAGTSYADTQYF
DNA: TGTGCCACCAGCAGAGGGGCCGGGACCTCTTACGCAGATACGCAGTATTTT

V: TRBV7-8
J: TRBJ1-5
D: -
size: -
CDR3: CAGRVLQPQHF
DNA: TGTGCCGGGAGGGTTCTTCAGCCCCAGCATTTT

V: TRBV7-3
J: TRBJ2-1
D: -
size: -
CDR3: CASSPKQEGEQFF
DNA: TGTGCCAGCAGCCCAAAACAGGAGGGTGAGCAGTTCTTC

V: TRBV5-1
J: TRBJ2-7
D: -
size: -
CDR3: CASSSGTSENEQYF
DNA: TGCGCCAGCAGCTCGGGAACTTCTGAGAACGAGCAGTACTTC

V: TRBV11-2
J: TRBJ2-1
D: -
size: -
CDR3: CASSLEAGLNEQFF
DNA: TGTGCCAGCAGCTTAGAGGCGGGGTTGAATGAGCAGTTCTTC

V: TRBV5-1
J: TRBJ2-7
D: -
size: -
CDR3: CASSPGDAASSYEQYF
DNA: TGCGCCAGCAGCCCGGGGGACGCCGCTAGCTCCTACGAGCAGTACTTC

V: TRBV4-3
J: TRBJ2-7
D: TRBD1
size: -
CDR3: CASSQGQNVEQYF
DNA: TGCGCCAGCAGCCAGGGACAGAACGTAGAGCAGTACTTC

V: TRBV15
J: TRBJ2-1
D: -
size: -
CDR3: CATSRDLVVDNEQFF
DNA: TGTGCCACCAGCAGAGATCTAGTGGTGGACAATGAGCAGTTCTTC

V: TRBV6-5
J: TRBJ2-7
D: -
size: -
CDR3: CASSYGFSYEQYF
DNA: TGTGCCAGCAGTTATGGGTTCTCCTACGAGCAGTACTTC

V: TRBV11-2
J: TRBJ2-7
D: TRBD1
size: -
CDR3: CASSLGGTGVHEQYF
DNA: TGTGCCAGCAGCTTAGGAGGGACAGGGGTCCACGAGCAGTACTTC

V: TRBV6-5
J: TRBJ1-2
D: TRBD1
size: -
CDR3: CASTKTGRDYGYTF
DNA: TGTGCCAGCACCAAGACAGGGAGGGACTATGGCTACACCTTC

V: TRBV7-8
J: TRBJ2-1
D: TRBD2
size: -
CDR3: CASSLYRLAGGWQQFF
DNA: TGTGCCAGCAGCCTCTATCGACTAGCGGGGGGGTGGCAGCAGTTCTTC

V: TRBV29-1
J: TRBJ1-4
D: -
size: -
CDR3: CSVGGPRGKLFF
DNA: TGCAGCGTTGGGGGGCCTAGGGGAAAACTGTTTTTT

V: TRBV19
J: TRBJ1-2
D: -
size: -
CDR3: CASNTGTGGRGTHGYTF
DNA: TGTGCCAGTAACACGGGGACCGGGGGCAGGGGCACTCATGGCTACACCTTC

V: TRBV4-3
J: TRBJ2-1
D: TRBD2
size: -
CDR3: CASSPYLAGGPSSYNEQFF
DNA: TGCGCCAGCAGCCCATATCTAGCGGGGGGACCTAGCTCCTACAATGAGCAGTTCTTC

V: TRBV6-6
J: TRBJ1-2
D: -
size: -
CDR3: CASRYNQQGYGYTF
DNA: TGTGCCAGCAGGTACAACCAACAGGGATATGGCTACACCTTC

V: TRBV6-5
J: TRBJ1-3
D: -
size: -
CDR3: CASSYSVSIYF
DNA: TGTGCCAGCAGTTACTCGGTTTCCATATATTTT

V: TRBV15
J: TRBJ2-5
D: -
size: -
CDR3: CATSRGPKETQYF
DNA: TGTGCCACCAGCAGGGGACCAAAAGAGACCCAGTACTTC

V: TRBV7-7
J: TRBJ2-5
D: -
size: -
CDR3: CASSQSERGTQYF
DNA: TGTGCTAGCAGCCAAAGTGAGAGGGGGACCCAGTACTTC

V: TRBV9
J: TRBJ2-2
D: TRBD2
size: -
CDR3: CASSGLSGRAKGGELFF
DNA: TGTGCCAGCAGCGGACTTAGCGGGAGGGCCAAAGGCGGGGAGCTGTTTTTT

V: TRBV2
J: TRBJ2-3
D: TRBD2
size: once
CDR3: CASVVAGLTDTQYF
DNA: TGTGCCAGCGTGGTAGCGGGACTCACAGATACGCAGTATTTT

V: TRBV4-1
J: TRBJ2-5
D: -
size: few
CDR3: CASSRVKGGETQYF
DNA: TGCGCCAGCAGCCGTGTAAAGGGTGGAGAGACCCAGTACTTC

V: TRBV7-3
J: TRBJ1-6
D: TRBD1
size: -
CDR3: CASSTGTGNSPLHF
DNA: TGTGCCAGCAGCACCGGGACAGGGAATTCACCCCTCCACTTT

V: TRBV7-9
J: TRBJ2-3
D: TRBD2
size: -
CDR3: CASSFSPTAGGGLTDTQYF
DNA: TGTGCCAGCAGCTTTTCCCCGACGGCGGGGGGTGGCCTCACAGATACGCAGTATTTT

V: TRBV28
J: TRBJ1-5
D: TRBD1
size: -
CDR3: CASSLIGQGDQPQHF
DNA: TGTGCCAGCAGTTTAATCGGACAGGGGGATCAGCCCCAGCATTTT

V: TRBV9
J: TRBJ1-2
D: -
size: once
CDR3: CASSVATRGAQLGYGYTF
DNA: TGTGCCAGCAGCGTAGCTACCCGGGGGGCCCAGCTGGGGTATGGCTACACCTTC

V: TRBV4-1
J: TRBJ2-7
D: -
size: once
CDR3: CASSLDGEQYF
DNA: TGCGCCAGCAGCCTCGACGGCGAGCAGTACTTC

V: TRBV7-2
J: TRBJ2-3
D: TRBD2
size: -
CDR3: CASSKTSGGWDTQYF
DNA: TGTGCCAGCAGCAAGACTAGCGGGGGATGGGATACGCAGTATTTT

V: TRBV10-1
J: TRBJ2-1
D: -
size: -
CDR3: CATPRRPPDEQFF
DNA: TGCGCCACTCCCCGCCGCCCCCCGGATGAGCAGTTCTTC

V: TRBV7-8
J: TRBJ2-7
D: TRBD2
size: -
CDR3: CASSQHRDYLPSSYEQYF
DNA: TGTGCCAGCAGTCAACACCGGGACTATCTCCCATCATCCTACGAGCAGTACTTC

V: TRBV6-5
J: TRBJ1-2
D: -
size: -
CDR3: CASSYRPGVYGYTF
DNA: TGTGCCAGCAGTTATAGGCCAGGGGTATATGGCTACACCTTC

V: TRBV5-1
J: TRBJ1-1
D: TRBD1
size: -
CDR3: CASSLKQGSAFF
DNA: TGCGCCAGCAGTTTGAAACAGGGGTCAGCTTTCTTT

V: TRBV13
J: TRBJ1-4
D: TRBD1
size: -
CDR3: CASSSGQYRAEKLFF
DNA: TGTGCCAGCAGCTCGGGACAGTATAGGGCTGAAAAACTGTTTTTT

V: TRBV7-3
J: TRBJ1-1
D: TRBD1
size: -
CDR3: CASSPGTGGAGEAFF
DNA: TGTGCCAGCAGCCCAGGGACAGGGGGCGCGGGTGAAGCTTTCTTT

V: TRBV15
J: TRBJ2-7
D: TRBD1
size: -
CDR3: CATSGTGHRNEQYF
DNA: TGTGCCACCAGCGGGACAGGGCATCGGAACGAGCAGTACTTC

V: TRBV19
J: TRBJ1-2
D: TRBD1
size: -
CDR3: CASSHRVGQDDGYTF
DNA: TGTGCCAGTAGTCATAGGGTTGGACAGGATGATGGCTACACCTTC

V: TRBV5-1
J: TRBJ2-1
D: TRBD1
size: -
CDR3: CASSAARGPGYNEQFF
DNA: TGCGCCAGCAGCGCCGCCAGGGGGCCCGGGTACAATGAGCAGTTCTTC

V: TRBV6-5
J: TRBJ1-5
D: -
size: once
CDR3: CASRRGGGRAEPQHF
DNA: TGTGCCAGCAGGCGTGGGGGGGGGCGCGCAGAGCCCCAGCATTTT

V: TRBV7-9
J: TRBJ2-2
D: TRBD1
size: -
CDR3: CASSLGGTGNTGELFF
DNA: TGTGCCAGCAGCTTAGGCGGGACAGGGAACACCGGGGAGCTGTTTTTT

V: TRBV5-1
J: TRBJ2-7
D: -
size: -
CDR3: CASSLPEYTGREQYF
DNA: TGCGCCAGCAGCTTACCGGAATATACGGGGCGCGAGCAGTACTTC

V: TRBV15
J: TRBJ1-5
D: -
size: -
CDR3: CATSRETGAYNQPQHF
DNA: TGTGCCACCAGCAGAGAGACAGGCGCTTACAATCAGCCCCAGCATTTT